The next 2 T cell receptor beta chains were all read from a single sample in a study of monozygotic twins with inflammatory bowel disease. TCRdb reprocessed the 5' RACE reads and stores each CDR3 protein as one record, lacking DNA. The sample's table shows under 200,000 distinct CDR3 sequences. The sample consisted of blood. The receptors shown here come from a human donor with ulcerative colitis or Crohn's disease, or a healthy co-twin of an affected twin (not recorded which).

The rearrangement uses TRBV20-1 and TRBJ2-5; TCRdb calls TRBD1, which cannot be checked without DNA. CDR1 DFQATT and CDR2 SNEGSKA come from the germline V gene (reference sequence). There are 16 residues in the CDR3. The CDR3 sequence: CSARDLWTGRSETQYF.

V is TRBV5-1 and J is TRBJ1-2; TCRdb reports TRBD1, a call that lacks DNA to check it against. Germline V gives CDR1 SGHRS, CDR2 YFSETQ. The CDR3 runs to 14 residues. The CDR3 reads CASSYGQEPPENTF.